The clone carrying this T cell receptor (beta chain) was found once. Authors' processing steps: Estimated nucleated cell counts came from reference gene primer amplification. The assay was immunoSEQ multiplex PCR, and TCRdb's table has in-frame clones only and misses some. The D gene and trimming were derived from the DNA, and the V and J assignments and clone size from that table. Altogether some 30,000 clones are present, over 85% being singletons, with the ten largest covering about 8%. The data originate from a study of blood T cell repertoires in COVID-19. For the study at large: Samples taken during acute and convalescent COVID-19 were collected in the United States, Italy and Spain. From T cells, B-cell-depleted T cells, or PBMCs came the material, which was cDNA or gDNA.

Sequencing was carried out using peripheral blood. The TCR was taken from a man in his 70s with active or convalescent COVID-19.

The CDR3 here is CASSGRGGTGVSPLHF. CDR3 DNA: TGTGCCAGTAGTGGACGCGGAGGGACAGGGGTTTCACCCCTCCACTTT. The chain recombines TRBV19 with TRBJ1-6; 10 positions agree with TRBD1. This CDR3 has 16 amino acids. Germline CDR1 LNHDA, CDR2 SQIVND (reference sequence). Trimming removed 5 bases from V and 9 bases from J; junction bases left unmatched: 10.